These T cell receptor beta chains were read from a single sample in a study of beta chain features in type 1 diabetes. Sequencing was performed with immunoSEQ multiplex PCR; in TCRdb, only in-frame clones are kept and a portion is missing. The sample includes 600,000 to 650,000 clones, roughly 16% of them seen just once. Sample: naive CD4+ T cells from blood. The receptors originated from a young man in good health. The conserved cysteine and the conserved F or W are not part of the CDR3 here.

V gene	J gene	CDR3 protein
TRBV28	TRBJ1-2	ASSKPSQGSYGYT
TRBV4-2	TRBJ2-5	ASSQGEGTRQETQY
TRBV27	TRBJ2-5	ASSSRLAGGPETQY
TRBV9	TRBJ2-1	ASSSVGEQF
TRBV6-5	TRBJ2-7	ASSRTASSYEQY
TRBV7-3	TRBJ1-1	ASSLEGTVNTEAF
TRBV9	TRBJ2-1	ASSTVSGSEQF
TRBV7-2	TRBJ1-5	ASSLEAQPQH
TRBV25-1	TRBJ2-7	ASSKQGYEQY
TRBV29-1	TRBJ2-7	SVGGLAGVYEQY
TRBV7-9	TRBJ2-2	ASRRDRGPGELF
TRBV11-2	TRBJ2-5	ASSLYRGQETQY
TRBV2	TRBJ1-5	ASRKLRDRQPQH
TRBV19	TRBJ2-1	ASSITGMGYNEQF
TRBV6-6	TRBJ2-7	ASSYSGPSGSYEQY
TRBV5-1	TRBJ2-1	ASSSLGSRAHPRGEQF
TRBV9	TRBJ1-4	ASSGGQSNEKLF
TRBV9	TRBJ2-6	ASSRAGANVLT
TRBV30	TRBJ1-6	AWSVLQPPLH